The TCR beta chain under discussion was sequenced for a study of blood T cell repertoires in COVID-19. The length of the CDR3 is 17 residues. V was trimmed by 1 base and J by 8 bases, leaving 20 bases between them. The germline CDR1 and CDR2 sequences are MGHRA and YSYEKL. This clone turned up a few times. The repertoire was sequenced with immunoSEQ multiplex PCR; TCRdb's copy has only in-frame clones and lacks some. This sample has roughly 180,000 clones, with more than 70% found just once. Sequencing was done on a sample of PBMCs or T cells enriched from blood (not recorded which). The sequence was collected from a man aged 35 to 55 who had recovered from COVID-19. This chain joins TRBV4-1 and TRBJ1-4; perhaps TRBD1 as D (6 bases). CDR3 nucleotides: TGCGCCAGCAGCCAAGCCCCCCTCAGGGGATTCTTGGAAAAACTGTTTTTT. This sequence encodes CASSQAPLRGFLEKLFF.